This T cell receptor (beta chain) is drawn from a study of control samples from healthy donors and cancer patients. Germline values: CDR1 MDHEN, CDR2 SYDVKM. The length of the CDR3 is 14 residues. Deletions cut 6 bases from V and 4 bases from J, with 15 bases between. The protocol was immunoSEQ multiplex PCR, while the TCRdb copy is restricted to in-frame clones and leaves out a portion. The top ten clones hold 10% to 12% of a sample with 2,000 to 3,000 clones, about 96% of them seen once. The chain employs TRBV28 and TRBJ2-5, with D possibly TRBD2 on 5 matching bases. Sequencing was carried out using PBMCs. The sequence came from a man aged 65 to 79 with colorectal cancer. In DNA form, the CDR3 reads TGTGCCAGCAGAGGAAGTGAGGGAGTAGAGACCCAGTACTTC. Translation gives CASRGSEGVETQYF.